This record looks at one T cell receptor beta chain sequence and its context. Its cognate antigen is unknown. Per germline, CDR1 SGHVS and CDR2 FNYEAQ. The CDR3 length is 20 residues. After removal of 1 base from V and 0 bases from J, the junction contained 14 bases not matched to a gene. The data were obtained in a study of T cell repertoires in cytomegalovirus infection. Overall study: The authors used CMV epitopes that were HLA-C-restricted (recently identified) and HLA-B-restricted (well studied). Matching HLA type and CMV infection were both indicated by public TCR beta signatures.

General study points: It was HLA-C-restricted CMV-specific TCR beta clonotypes that dominated the response ex vivo. Identification of carriers of CMV plus the relevant HLA was achieved through cumulative public TCR beta family frequency.

TCRdb called the reads again in MiXCR, with one record for every CDR3 protein. Of approximately 730,000 distinct CDR3 sequences in the sample, around 30% were seen once. The sequencing used cultured PBMCs, collected from culture after CMV antigen stimulation. This TCR derives from a human donor in good health (CMV status not recorded). Some clones in this sample may be carry-over from other donors' samples. The V call is TRBV7-6, the J call TRBJ2-7; TRBD2 agrees at 11 bases. The CDR3 sequence: CASSLVPRGASGRSSYEQYF. Here the CDR3 DNA reads TGTGCCAGCAGCTTAGTACCCCGAGGGGCTAGCGGGAGGAGCTCCTACGAGCAGTACTTC.